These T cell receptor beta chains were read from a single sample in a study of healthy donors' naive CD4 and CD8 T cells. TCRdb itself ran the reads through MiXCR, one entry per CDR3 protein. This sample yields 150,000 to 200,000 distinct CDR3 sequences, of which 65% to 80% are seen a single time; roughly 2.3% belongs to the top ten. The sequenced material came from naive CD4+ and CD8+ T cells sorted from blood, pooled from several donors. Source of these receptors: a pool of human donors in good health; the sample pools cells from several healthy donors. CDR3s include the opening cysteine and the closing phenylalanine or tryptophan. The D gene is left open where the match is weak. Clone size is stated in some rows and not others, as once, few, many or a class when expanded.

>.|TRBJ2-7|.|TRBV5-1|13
TGCGCCAGCAGCTTGTGGGGAGGTCACGAGCAGTACTTC
CASSLWGGHEQYF
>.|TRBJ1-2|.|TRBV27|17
TGTGCCAGCAGTCTTGCGCCGGGACGGCCAGCTTTCTATGGCTACACCTTC
CASSLAPGRPAFYGYTF
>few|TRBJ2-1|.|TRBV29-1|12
TGCAGCGTTGAAGACAGATACAATGAGCAGTTCTTC
CSVEDRYNEQFF
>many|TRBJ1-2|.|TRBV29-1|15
TGCAGCGTTGAAGAACCGTCAGGGTCCCGACCTGGCTACACCTTC
CSVEEPSGSRPGYTF
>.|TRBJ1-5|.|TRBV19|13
TGTGCCAGTAGTGAGACGGGGTTTCAGCCCCAGCATTTT
CASSETGFQPQHF
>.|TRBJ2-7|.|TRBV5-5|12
TGTGCCAGCAGAGGCGGATCCTACGAGCAGTACTTC
CASRGGSYEQYF
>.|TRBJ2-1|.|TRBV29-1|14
TGCAGCGCCGTAGCGGACACATACTACAATGAGCAGTTCTTC
CSAVADTYYNEQFF
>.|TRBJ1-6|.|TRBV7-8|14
TGTGCCAGCACCATACGGTCCCATAATTCACCCCTCCACTTT
CASTIRSHNSPLHF
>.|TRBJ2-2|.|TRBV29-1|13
TGCAGCGTTGATTCGGGGAACACCGGGGAGCTGTTTTTT
CSVDSGNTGELFF
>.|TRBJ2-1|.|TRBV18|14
TGTGCCAGCTCACCTCCGCAGGGAGCCCATGAGCAGTTCTTC
CASSPPQGAHEQFF
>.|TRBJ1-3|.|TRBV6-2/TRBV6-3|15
TGTGCCAGCAGTTACCGGACGAACTCTGGAAACACCATATATTTT
CASSYRTNSGNTIYF